This TCR beta chain was recorded in a study of blood T cell repertoires in COVID-19. Study-wide context: The United States, Italy and Spain supplied acute and convalescent COVID-19 samples. Nucleic acid was either cDNA or gDNA, and it came from T cells, B-cell-depleted T cells, or PBMCs.

Authors' analysis steps: Reference gene primer amplification gave nucleated cell count estimates. Clones were sequenced by immunoSEQ multiplex PCR, and TCRdb holds only the in-frame ones, with some missing. V, J and clone size are those of that table, while D and trimming were read from the DNA. The data show 250,000 to 350,000 clones, with 87% seen just once and about 2% held by the top ten. The J segment lost 2 bases and the V segment lost 7 bases, leaving 7 bases of the junction unmatched. Germline V gene lookup returns CDR1 SNHLY and CDR2 FYNNEI. The CDR3 has 15 amino acids. The rearrangement uses TRBV2 and TRBJ2-3; 9 positions match TRBD1. The sequenced sample consisted of peripheral blood. The origin of this receptor is a man between 18 and 29 years old with active or convalescent COVID-19. The CDR3 is CASNKQGASTDTQYF. The CDR3 bases are TGTGCCAGCAACAAACAGGGGGCTTCCACAGATACGCAGTATTTT.